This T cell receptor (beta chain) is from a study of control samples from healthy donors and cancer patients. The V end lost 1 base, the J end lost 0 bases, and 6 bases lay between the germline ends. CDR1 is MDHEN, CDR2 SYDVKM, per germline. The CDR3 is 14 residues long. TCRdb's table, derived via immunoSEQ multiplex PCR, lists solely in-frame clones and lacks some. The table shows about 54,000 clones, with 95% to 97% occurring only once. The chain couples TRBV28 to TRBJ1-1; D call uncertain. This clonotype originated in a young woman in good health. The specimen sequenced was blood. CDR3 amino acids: CASSLLRVNTEAFF. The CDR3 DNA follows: TGTGCCAGCAGTTTATTGCGGGTGAACACTGAAGCTTTCTTT.